This TCR beta chain is from a study of chemoradiotherapy in HPV16-positive cancers. Whole-study results and caveats: During treatment, candidate HPV-specific clones and E7-related motifs expanded in tumor. Functional assays defining HPV-specific T cells used only two HPV16-positive patients.

Measured with immunoSEQ multiplex PCR; TCRdb has only the in-frame clones, and not every one. The data show approximately 9,500 clones, with approximately 80% seen just once and around an eighth held by the top ten. As regards this clone: Antigen: not known.

Repertoires were sampled repeatedly during chemoradiotherapy. CDR3 length: 16 amino acids. V shed 2 bases and J shed 6 bases, with 17 bases lying between them. Germline V CDR1 and CDR2: MNHNS, SASEGT. The TCR originated in a human donor with HPV-associated anogenital cancer. This rearrangement joins TRBV6-1 to TRBJ1-3; D remains unclear. This specimen was tumor tissue, taken from a patient who underwent chemoradiotherapy. CDR3 nucleotide sequence: TGTGCCAGCAGTGAATGGAGACACAGAGAATCAAACACCATATATTTT. This encodes CASSEWRHRESNTIYF.